One and the same sample provided the 17 T cell receptor beta chains below, sequenced in a study of T cell responses to AZD1222 COVID-19 vaccine. TCRdb's copy holds only in-frame clones and misses some; the assay was immunoSEQ multiplex PCR. Counted here are more than 85,000 clones, 70% to 90% occurring once; the ten biggest clones make up 4.4%. The sequenced sample was peripheral blood, obtained 28 days after the second AZD1222 dose. These receptors were collected from an adult who received the AZD1222 COVID-19 vaccine.

This clone was observed a handful of times. The rearrangement links TRBV7-6 to TRBJ2-1; D might be TRBD1 or TRBD2, each matching 7 bases. V was pared by 5 bases and J by 4 bases, with 18 bases between. This CDR3 comprises 16 residues. In germline, CDR1 is SGHVS, CDR2 FNYEAQ. CDR3: CASSPQGGARYNEQFF. CDR3 DNA: TGTGCCAGCAGCCCCCAGGGGGGGGCACGGTACAATGAGCAGTTCTTC. Full variable domain (rest looked up from reference TRBV7-6 and TRBJ2-1): GAGVSQSPRYKVTKRGQDVALRCDPISGHVSLYWYRQALGQGPEFLTYFNYEAQQDKSGLPNDRFSAERPEGSISTLTIQRTEQRDSAMYRCASSPQGGARYNEQFFGPGTRLTVL.

This rearrangement joins TRBV10-3 to TRBJ1-2, with D maybe TRBD1 (5 bases). The CDR3 runs to 14 residues. Germline V gene data show CDR1 as ENHRY and CDR2 as SYGVKD. V lost 0 bases, J lost 4 bases, and 9 bases lay in between. The CDR3 nucleotides read TGTGCCATCAGTGAGTCGGAGGGGACCTATGGCTACACCTTC. It translates to CAISESEGTYGYTF.

The rearrangement uses TRBV29-1 and TRBJ2-1, with TRBD2 identical over 11 bases. The CDR3 covers 17 residues. V lost 5 bases, J lost 0 bases, and 9 bases stayed unmatched. CDR1 SQVTM and CDR2 ANQGSEA come from the germline V gene. The CDR3 sequence is CSVHLAGGTPSYNEQFF. Here the CDR3 DNA reads TGCAGCGTTCATCTAGCGGGAGGAACCCCCTCCTACAATGAGCAGTTCTTC.

The chain recombines TRBV7-2 with TRBJ2-5; 9 positions agree with TRBD1. Trimming cost V 5 bases and J 6 bases; bases outside gene matches: 7. CDR1 is SGHTA, CDR2 FQGNSA, per germline. The CDR3 runs 14 residues. The CDR3 bases are TGTGCCAGCAGCCCGGGACAGGGAGGGAAGACCCAGTACTTC. As protein: CASSPGQGGKTQYF.

The rearrangement uses TRBV19 and TRBJ2-6; D is unclear. CDR1 LNHDA and CDR2 SQIVND come from the germline V gene (reference sequence). V was cut by 6 bases and J by 0 bases, with 12 bases left in between. The CDR3 sequence is 16 residues long. Here the CDR3 reads CASSRNRVSGANVLTF. The DNA for the CDR3 is TGTGCCAGTAGCCGCAATCGAGTCTCTGGGGCCAACGTCCTGACTTTC.

The V call is TRBV18, the J call TRBJ2-3, with D unclear. The CDR3 has 14 amino acids. The germline gives CDR1 KGHSH, CDR2 LQKENI. V lost 6 bases and J lost 2, with 12 bases in between. DNA for the CDR3: TGTGCCAGCTCTTACGCAAAAAACACAGATACGCAGTATTTT. Amino acid sequence: CASSYAKNTDTQYF.

V gene TRBV5-1 combines with J gene TRBJ1-1, with D perhaps matching TRBD1 (6 bases). The V gene's germline CDR1 is SGHRS and CDR2 YFSETQ. V lost 4 bases to trimming and J lost 0 bases, with 10 bases between them. The CDR3 sequence is 14 residues long. CDR3 sequence reads: CASSGQLMNTEAFF. CDR3 DNA: TGCGCCAGCAGCGGACAGCTTATGAACACTGAAGCTTTCTTT.

The chain joins TRBV5-6 to TRBJ1-2, with 7 bases that match TRBD1. The J segment lost 6 bases and the V segment lost 2 bases, leaving 7 bases of the junction unmatched. The CDR3 has 14 residues. Per germline, CDR1 SGHDT and CDR2 YYEEEE. The CDR3 DNA is TGTGCCAGCAGCTTCACCGACAGGGCGAATGGCTACACCTTC. It encodes CASSFTDRANGYTF.

The chain joins TRBV15 to TRBJ1-2; weak D call: TRBD1 (6 bases). This CDR3 comprises 13 residues. Germline assignment: CDR1 LNHNV and CDR2 YYDKDF (reference sequence). With 4 bases removed from V and 7 bases from J, the gap between germline ends came to 13 bases. The CDR3 reads CATSTRGAGGYTF. The DNA for the CDR3 is TGTGCCACCAGCACCCGGGGGGCTGGTGGCTACACCTTC.

The chain combines TRBV18 with TRBJ1-5; perhaps TRBD1 as D (5 bases). Trimming shortened V by 5 bases and J by 5 bases, and 13 bases separated the two germline ends. This CDR3 comprises 14 residues. Germline loops: CDR1 KGHSH, CDR2 LQKENI. The CDR3 DNA follows: TGTGCCAGCTCAATGGCAGGGTTCGATCAGCCCCAGCATTTT. Amino acids: CASSMAGFDQPQHF. Filled out from reference TRBV18 and TRBJ1-5, the complete variable domain reads NAGVMQNPRHLVRRRGQEARLRCSPMKGHSHVYWYRQLPEEGLKFMVYLQKENIIDESGMPKERFSAEFPKEGPSILRIQQVVRGDSAAYFCASSMAGFDQPQHFGDGTRLSIL.

The V gene is TRBV14, the J gene TRBJ1-1, with D unclear. V shed 0 bases and J shed 6 bases, with 11 bases lying between them. Germline V gene sequence: CDR1 SGHDN, CDR2 FVKESK. CDR3 size: 14 residues. CDR3 sequence (DNA): TGTGCCAGCAGCCAAGAGGGATATAGCGCTGAAGCTTTCTTT. This translates into CASSQEGYSAEAFF.

The count of this clone is one. Other DNA sequences of this sample code for an identical CDR3. The chain employs TRBV27 and TRBJ1-4, with 7 bases aligning to TRBD1. This CDR3 has 14 residues. Germline V gene sequence: CDR1 MNHEY, CDR2 SMNVEV (reference sequence). J gave up 5 bases and V 4 bases, and 4 bases lay outside the gene matches. The CDR3 protein is CASSSDRRNEKLFF. CDR3 sequence (DNA): TGTGCCAGCAGTTCGGACAGGAGGAATGAAAAACTGTTTTTT.

The rearrangement uses TRBV11-2 and TRBJ1-1; 7 nucleotides line up with TRBD1. This CDR3 has 19 amino acids. After removal of 4 bases from V and 0 bases from J, the junction contained 17 bases not matched to a gene. Germline-derived CDR1 and CDR2 are SGHAT and FQNNGV. CDR3 bases: TGTGCCAGCAGCTCCGACAGGGCACCAAACCGCTTCATGAACACTGAAGCTTTCTTT. As protein: CASSSDRAPNRFMNTEAFF.

As regards this clone: Relative to the germline gene, one junction end is altered; a read error may explain this. The same CDR3 is also encoded by other DNA sequences in this sample. The rearrangement joins TRBV13 to TRBJ1-3; 7 bases fit TRBD1. The CDR3 is 14 amino acids. Germline CDR1 PRHDT, CDR2 FYEKMQ (reference sequence). CDR3 bases: TGTGCCAGCAGCCTAGGGGGCAGTGGAAACACCATATATTTT. This gives the protein CASSLGGSGNTIYF.

The rearrangement links TRBV9 to TRBJ1-5; 8 positions match TRBD1. The CDR3 is 17 residues long. Germline lookup yields CDR1 SGDLS and CDR2 YYNGEE. V was pared by 0 bases and J by 5 bases, with 10 bases of the junction left unmatched. This CDR3 reads CASSVEFGDRNDQPQHF. The CDR3 coding sequence is TGTGCCAGCAGCGTAGAATTCGGGGACAGGAATGATCAGCCCCAGCATTTT.

This chain joins TRBV24-1 and TRBJ2-1, with a possible D match to TRBD2 (6 bases). CDR1 is KGHDR, CDR2 SFDVKD, per germline. There are 15 residues in the CDR3. Trimming pared 2 bases from V and 0 bases from J, leaving 7 bases between. The CDR3 DNA sequence: TGTGCCACCAGTGATTACGGGAGCTCCTACAATGAGCAGTTCTTC. Translated, it gives CATSDYGSSYNEQFF.

This rearrangement joins TRBV3-1 (or the pseudogene TRBV3-2) to TRBJ1-3; D ambiguous. V shed 3 bases and J shed 0 bases, with 9 bases lying between them. Germline loops: CDR1 LGHDT, CDR2 YNNKEL (reference sequence). The CDR3 spans 15 residues. The CDR3 here is CASSQAGISGNTIYF. The CDR3 DNA is TGTGCCAGCAGCCAGGCCGGGATCTCTGGAAACACCATATATTTT.